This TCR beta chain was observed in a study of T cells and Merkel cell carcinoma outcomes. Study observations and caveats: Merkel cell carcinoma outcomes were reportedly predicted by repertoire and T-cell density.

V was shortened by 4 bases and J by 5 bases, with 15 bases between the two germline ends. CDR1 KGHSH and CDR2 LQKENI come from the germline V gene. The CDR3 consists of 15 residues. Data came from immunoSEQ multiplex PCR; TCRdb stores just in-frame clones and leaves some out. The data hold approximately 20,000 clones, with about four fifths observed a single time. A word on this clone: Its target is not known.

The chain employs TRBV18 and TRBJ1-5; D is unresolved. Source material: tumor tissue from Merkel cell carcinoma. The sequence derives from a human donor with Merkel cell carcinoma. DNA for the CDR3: TGTGCCAGCTCACGGATCGACGGCTCCTATCAGCCCCAGCATTTT. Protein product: CASSRIDGSYQPQHF.